Included here is one T cell receptor beta chain sequence, with context. The sample originates from a study of OX40 agonist ivuxolimab in advanced cancers. Data came from immunoSEQ multiplex PCR; TCRdb stores just in-frame clones and leaves some out. This table has tens of thousands of clones, 89% appearing once. The length of the CDR3 is 15 residues. The rearrangement uses TRBV21-1 and TRBJ2-2; TRBD2 reflects the table's D call only, with no check against the DNA. TRBV21-1 is annotated as a pseudogene. The receptor's source is an adult with an advanced solid tumor such as melanoma, head and neck, liver or kidney cancer. The sample consisted of CD4+ or CD8+ T cells sorted from blood, taken in a trial of the OX40 agonist ivuxolimab. The CDR3 loop reads CASSKVRRNTGELFF. In DNA, the CDR3 is TGTGCCAGCAGCAAGGTAAGGAGGAACACCGGGGAGCTGTTTTTT.